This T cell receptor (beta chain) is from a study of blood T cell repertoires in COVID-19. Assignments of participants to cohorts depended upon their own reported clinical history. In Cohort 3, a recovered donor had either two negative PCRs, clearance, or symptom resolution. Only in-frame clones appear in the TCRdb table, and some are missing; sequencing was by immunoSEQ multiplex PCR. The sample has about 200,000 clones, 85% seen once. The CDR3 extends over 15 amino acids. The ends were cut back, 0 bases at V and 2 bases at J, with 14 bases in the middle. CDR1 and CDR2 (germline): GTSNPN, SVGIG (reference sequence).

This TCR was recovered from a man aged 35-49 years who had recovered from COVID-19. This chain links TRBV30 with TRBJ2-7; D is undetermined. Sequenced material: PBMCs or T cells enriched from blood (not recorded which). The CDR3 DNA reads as TGTGCCTGGAGTGTTGGAAGAGTAGCCACCTACGAGCAGTACTTC. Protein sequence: CAWSVGRVATYEQYF.